The T cell receptor beta chain described here comes from a study of early T cells in non-severe SARS-CoV-2 infection. Across the whole study: The chains were unpaired, and the sequenced material was bulk RNA from unsorted whole blood.

The protocol attached unique molecular identifiers to individual cDNA molecules. TCRdb re-derived calls from the 5' RACE reads in MiXCR, one entry per CDR3 protein. The table has 66,000 or so distinct CDR3 sequences, less than 15% seen once. J gave up 2 bases and V 2 bases, and 8 bases lay outside the gene matches. Germline V gives CDR1 KGHSH, CDR2 LQKENI. The CDR3 is made up of 16 amino acids. Study results and limitations: Lookups in VDJdb leaned toward anti-spike CD8 responses and missed private and CD4 specificities.

About this clonotype itself: The antigen is not known.

The sequence came from an adult who was a healthcare worker with PCR-confirmed SARS-CoV-2 infection or an uninfected control (not recorded which). J is TRBJ2-7 and V is TRBV18, with TRBD2 identical over 8 bases. Material: whole blood. The CDR3 loop is CASSPSSGMGTYEQYF. CDR3 nucleotides: TGTGCCAGCTCACCAAGTAGCGGGATGGGGACCTACGAGCAGTACTTC.